A selection of T cell receptor beta chains follows, all from one sample in a study of identical twins. TCRdb re-called the 5' RACE reads through MiXCR, storing one row per CDR3 protein. The sample carries 450,000 to 650,000 distinct CDR3 sequences, around a tenth recorded once. The same specimen was also included in a second study, on yellow fever vaccine responses in identical twins.

The sequenced material came from PBMCs. The receptors were sampled from a woman between 18 and 29 years old in good health. Each CDR3 is given without its conserved first and last residue.

V: TRBV20-1; J: TRBJ2-1; CDR3: SARAPGLGDNEQF
V: TRBV12-3/TRBV12-4; J: TRBJ2-7; CDR3: ASSRDFRGLEQY
V: TRBV25-1; J: TRBJ1-5; CDR3: ASTQGGSQPQH
V: TRBV6-2/TRBV6-3; J: TRBJ2-7; CDR3: ASSYRETDYEQY
V: TRBV7-2; J: TRBJ2-1; CDR3: ASSSGQGPYNEQF
V: TRBV20-1; J: TRBJ1-5; CDR3: SARGTGDQPQH
V: TRBV4-3; J: TRBJ2-5; CDR3: ASSQTTRDPRETQY
V: TRBV20-1; J: TRBJ2-3; CDR3: SASPGTSGSSTDTQY
V: TRBV7-2; J: TRBJ1-5; CDR3: ASSWGRNQPQH
V: TRBV7-3; J: TRBJ2-5; CDR3: ASSLLGRGGETQY
V: TRBV23-1; J: TRBJ2-5; CDR3: ASSRRTGARETQY
V: TRBV28; J: TRBJ2-7; CDR3: ASSPLLAYEQY
V: TRBV11-2; J: TRBJ2-1; CDR3: ASSLGLAYEQF
V: TRBV6-1; J: TRBJ1-2; CDR3: ASTANPMDGYGYT
V: TRBV10-1; J: TRBJ2-5; CDR3: ASSESSTGAMYQETQY
V: TRBV20-1; J: TRBJ2-5; CDR3: SAFPRDSRPDNQETQY
V: TRBV27; J: TRBJ1-4; CDR3: ASSFTGEEKLF
V: TRBV28; J: TRBJ2-7; CDR3: ASSFGSRVEQD
V: TRBV7-6; J: TRBJ2-1; CDR3: ASSFSGGAGSYNEQF
V: TRBV5-1; J: TRBJ1-2; CDR3: ASSLEGDVYGYT
V: TRBV2; J: TRBJ2-1; CDR3: TCCSLSGTVPYNEQF
V: TRBV5-1; J: TRBJ2-2; CDR3: ASSRGLAGVTGELF
V: TRBV4-1; J: TRBJ2-3; CDR3: ASSQEEEGNTQY
V: TRBV7-8; J: TRBJ1-5; CDR3: ASSLVQGQPQH
V: TRBV2; J: TRBJ1-1; CDR3: ASSYRQGNTEAF
V: TRBV2; J: TRBJ2-3; CDR3: ASNFQFTDTQY
V: TRBV7-9; J: TRBJ2-5; CDR3: ASSPTGAQETQY
V: TRBV7-2; J: TRBJ2-4; CDR3: ASSLTPGQFSKNIQY
V: TRBV6-1; J: TRBJ1-6; CDR3: ASSVRSPLH
V: TRBV5-1; J: TRBJ1-6; CDR3: ASSFEGLNSPLH
V: TRBV6-5; J: TRBJ1-2; CDR3: ASSYEYRGNYGYT
V: TRBV12-3/TRBV12-4; J: TRBJ2-5; CDR3: ASSSSAWEGQETQY
V: TRBV12-3/TRBV12-4; J: TRBJ1-5; CDR3: ASSLGWQGINQPQH
V: TRBV29-1; J: TRBJ2-1; CDR3: SVTRNEQF
V: TRBV12-3/TRBV12-4; J: TRBJ1-1; CDR3: ASTGLGAF
V: TRBV28; J: TRBJ2-2; CDR3: ASSLLGLAGVAGELF
V: TRBV7-2; J: TRBJ2-1; CDR3: ASSLRGDNLQF
V: TRBV6-1; J: TRBJ2-6; CDR3: ASTYSSGANVLT
V: TRBV18; J: TRBJ2-1; CDR3: ASSPQGAEYNEQF
V: TRBV11-2; J: TRBJ2-5; CDR3: ASSLLPAGGQETQY
V: TRBV18; J: TRBJ2-5; CDR3: ASSPRLAAEETQY
V: TRBV27; J: TRBJ1-4; CDR3: ASGTGTGVGVNEKLF
V: TRBV6-1; J: TRBJ1-1; CDR3: ASKPIQGAGRTEAF
V: TRBV5-1; J: TRBJ1-2; CDR3: ASSGSGDDRLYGYT
V: TRBV23-1; J: TRBJ2-7; CDR3: ASRVSGCEQY
V: TRBV4-2; J: TRBJ2-5; CDR3: ASSQVPGAEETQY
V: TRBV20-1; J: TRBJ2-1; CDR3: SATGPSGSYNEQF
V: TRBV7-6; J: TRBJ2-1; CDR3: ASSPDQGGGYNEQF
V: TRBV7-2; J: TRBJ2-3; CDR3: ASSPRGPTRTTDTQY
V: TRBV12-3/TRBV12-4; J: TRBJ2-2; CDR3: AFSLLDGGRAVAGELF
V: TRBV21-1; J: TRBJ2-4; CDR3: ASRPAGQCGIGAKNIQY
V: TRBV6-2/TRBV6-3; J: TRBJ1-1; CDR3: ASSATQGANTEAF
V: TRBV29-1; J: TRBJ1-1; CDR3: SVVSRDQGSTEAF
V: TRBV5-1; J: TRBJ2-7; CDR3: ASSLEKRQDYSYEQY
V: TRBV10-3; J: TRBJ2-7; CDR3: AISPGTGNYEQY